This TCR beta chain was retrieved from a study of read filtering for tumor transcriptome and immune sequencing. Whole-study results and caveats: In IR-seq, single-read clonotypes were roughly 82% of clonotypes but 3% to 3.5% of reads.

The library was built from about 400 ng RNA with molecular barcoded adaptors for alpha/delta and beta/gamma chains. Each CDR3 protein is one row after TCRdb ran MiXCR on the reads. The table includes more than 35,000 distinct CDR3 sequences, roughly an eighth detected once. At the time of active disease, bone marrow was collected from every patient. Many counts were recorded for this clonotype. Its target is unknown. Trimming took 4 bases from V and 0 from J, leaving 18 bases between them. The CDR3 runs 17 residues. CDR1 is SGHAT, CDR2 FQDESV, per germline (reference sequence). The sequenced sample consisted of a population of CD138-negative cells sorted from bone marrow. The receptor comes from a donor at least 40 years old with multiple myeloma. This chain links TRBV11-1 with TRBJ1-1, with a possible D match to TRBD1 (6 bases). For the CDR3, the DNA is TGTGCCAGCAGCTCCACTGCCAAGGGGGGGATGAACACTGAAGCTTTCTTT. Translating it yields CASSSTAKGGMNTEAFF.